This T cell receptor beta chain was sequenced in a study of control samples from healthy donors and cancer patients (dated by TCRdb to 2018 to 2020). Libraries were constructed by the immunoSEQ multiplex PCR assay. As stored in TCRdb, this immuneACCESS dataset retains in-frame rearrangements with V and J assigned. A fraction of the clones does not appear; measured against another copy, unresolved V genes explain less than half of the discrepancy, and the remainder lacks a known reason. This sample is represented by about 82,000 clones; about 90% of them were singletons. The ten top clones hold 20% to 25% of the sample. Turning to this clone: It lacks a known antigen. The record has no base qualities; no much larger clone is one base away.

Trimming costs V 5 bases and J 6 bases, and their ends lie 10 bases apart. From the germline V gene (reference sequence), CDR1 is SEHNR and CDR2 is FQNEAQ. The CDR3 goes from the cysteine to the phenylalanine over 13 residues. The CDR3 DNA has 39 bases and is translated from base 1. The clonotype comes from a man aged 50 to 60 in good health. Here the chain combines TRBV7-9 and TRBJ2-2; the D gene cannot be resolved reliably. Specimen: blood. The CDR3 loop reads CASSKFEAGELFF. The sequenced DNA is TGTGCCAGCAGCAAATTTGAAGCCGGGGAGCTGTTTTTT.